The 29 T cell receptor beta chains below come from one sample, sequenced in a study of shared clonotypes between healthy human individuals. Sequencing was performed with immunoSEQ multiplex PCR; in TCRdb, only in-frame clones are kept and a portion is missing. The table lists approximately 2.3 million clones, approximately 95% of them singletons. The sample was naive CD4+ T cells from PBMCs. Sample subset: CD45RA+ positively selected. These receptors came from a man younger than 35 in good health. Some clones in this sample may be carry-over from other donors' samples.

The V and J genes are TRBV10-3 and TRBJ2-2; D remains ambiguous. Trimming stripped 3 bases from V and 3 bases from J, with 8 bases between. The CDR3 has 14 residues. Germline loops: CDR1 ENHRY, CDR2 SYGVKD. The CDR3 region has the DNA TGTGCCATCAGTGAAGTCCGCGACACCGGGGAGCTGTTTTTT. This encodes CAISEVRDTGELFF.

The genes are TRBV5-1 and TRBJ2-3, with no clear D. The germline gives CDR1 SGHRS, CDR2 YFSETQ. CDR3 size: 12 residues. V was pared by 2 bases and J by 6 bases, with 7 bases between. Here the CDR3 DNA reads TGCGCCAGCAGCTTTGGGCGGGATACGCAGTATTTT. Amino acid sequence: CASSFGRDTQYF.

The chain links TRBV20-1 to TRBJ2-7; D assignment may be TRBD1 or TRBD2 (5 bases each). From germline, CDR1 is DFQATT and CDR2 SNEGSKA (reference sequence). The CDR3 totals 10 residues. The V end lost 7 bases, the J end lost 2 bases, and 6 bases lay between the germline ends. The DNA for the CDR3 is TGCAGTGGGGGGACCTACGAGCAGTACTTC. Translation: CSGGTYEQYF.

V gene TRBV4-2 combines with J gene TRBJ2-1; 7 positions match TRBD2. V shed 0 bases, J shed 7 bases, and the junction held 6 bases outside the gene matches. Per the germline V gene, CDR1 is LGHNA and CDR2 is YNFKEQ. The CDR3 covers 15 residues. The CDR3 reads CASSQDSGSRNEQFF. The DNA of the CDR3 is TGTGCCAGCAGCCAAGATAGCGGGTCGCGGAATGAGCAGTTCTTC.

DNA of the CDR3: TGTGCCAGCTCACACGGCTTGCAGGGAGGCCGAGAGACCCAGTACTTC. It is translated as CASSHGLQGGRETQYF. The gene calls are TRBV18 and TRBJ2-5; the D gene is possibly TRBD2 (6 bases). The CDR3 loop spans 16 amino acids. In germline, CDR1 is KGHSH, CDR2 LQKENI. V dropped 4 bases and J dropped 4 bases, with 19 bases sitting between them. The whole variable domain, filled in from reference TRBV18 and TRBJ2-5, reads NAGVMQNPRHLVRRRGQEARLRCSPMKGHSHVYWYRQLPEEGLKFMVYLQKENIIDESGMPKERFSAEFPKEGPSILRIQQVVRGDSAAYFCASSHGLQGGRETQYFGPGTRLLVL.

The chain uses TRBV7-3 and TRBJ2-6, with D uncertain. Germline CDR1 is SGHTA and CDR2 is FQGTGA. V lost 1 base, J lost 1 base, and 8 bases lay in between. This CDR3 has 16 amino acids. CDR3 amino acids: CASSLKTGSGANVLTF. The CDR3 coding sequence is TGTGCCAGCAGCTTAAAAACGGGTTCTGGGGCCAACGTCCTGACTTTC.

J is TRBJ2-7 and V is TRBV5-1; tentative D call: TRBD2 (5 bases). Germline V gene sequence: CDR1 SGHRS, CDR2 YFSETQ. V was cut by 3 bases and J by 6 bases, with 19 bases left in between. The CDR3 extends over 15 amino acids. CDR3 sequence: CASSSAATRTSEQYF. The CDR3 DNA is TGCGCCAGCAGCTCAGCGGCAACACGGACGTCCGAGCAGTACTTC.

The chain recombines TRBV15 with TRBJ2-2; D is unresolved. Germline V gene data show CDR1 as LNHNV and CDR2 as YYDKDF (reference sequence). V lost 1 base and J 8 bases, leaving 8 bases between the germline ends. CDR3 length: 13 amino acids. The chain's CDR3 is CATSRVWSGELFF. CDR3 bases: TGTGCCACCAGCAGAGTTTGGTCTGGGGAGCTGTTTTTT. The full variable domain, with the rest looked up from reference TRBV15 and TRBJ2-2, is DAMVIQNPRYQVTQFGKPVTLSCSQTLNHNVMYWYQQKSSQAPKLLFHYYDKDFNNEADTPDNFQSRRPNTSFCFLDIRSPGLGDTAMYLCATSRVWSGELFFGEGSRLTVL.

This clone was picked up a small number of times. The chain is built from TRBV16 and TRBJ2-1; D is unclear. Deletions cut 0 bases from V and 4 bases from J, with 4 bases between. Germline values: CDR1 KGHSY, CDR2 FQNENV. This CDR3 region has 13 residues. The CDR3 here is CASSQSRYNEQFF. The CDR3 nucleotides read TGTGCCAGCAGCCAATCAAGGTACAATGAGCAGTTCTTC.

The CDR3 nucleotides are TGTGCCAGTATTGAGGATCGGGCGGGGCCACGCGGCGGGGAGCTGTTTTTT. Translated, it gives CASIEDRAGPRGGELFF. V usage is TRBV19 and J usage is TRBJ2-2, with D possibly being TRBD2 (6 bases). The CDR3 is made up of 17 amino acids. Germline CDR1 reads LNHDA; CDR2 reads SQIVND (reference sequence). Trimming took off 7 bases at V and 7 bases at J, with 25 bases between the two ends.

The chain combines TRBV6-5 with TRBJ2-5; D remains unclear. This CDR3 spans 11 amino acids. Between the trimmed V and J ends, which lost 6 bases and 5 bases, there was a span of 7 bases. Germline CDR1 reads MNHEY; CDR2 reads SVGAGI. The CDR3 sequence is CASRGSETQYF. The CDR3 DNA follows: TGTGCCAGCAGGGGGTCTGAGACCCAGTACTTC.

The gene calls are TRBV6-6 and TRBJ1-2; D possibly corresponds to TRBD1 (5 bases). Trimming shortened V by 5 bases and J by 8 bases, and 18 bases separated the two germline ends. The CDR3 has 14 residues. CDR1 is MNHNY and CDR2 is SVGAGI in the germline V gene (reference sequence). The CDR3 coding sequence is TGTGCCAGCAGTGATGGCGGGGGATTGGGCGGCTACACCTTC. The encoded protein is CASSDGGGLGGYTF.

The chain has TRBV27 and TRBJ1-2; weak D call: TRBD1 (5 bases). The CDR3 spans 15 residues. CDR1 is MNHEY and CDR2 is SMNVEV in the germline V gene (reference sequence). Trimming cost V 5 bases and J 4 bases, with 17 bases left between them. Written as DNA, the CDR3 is TGTGCCAGCAGTCGCGCGGGGGATGGGCTCTATGGCTACACCTTC. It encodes CASSRAGDGLYGYTF.

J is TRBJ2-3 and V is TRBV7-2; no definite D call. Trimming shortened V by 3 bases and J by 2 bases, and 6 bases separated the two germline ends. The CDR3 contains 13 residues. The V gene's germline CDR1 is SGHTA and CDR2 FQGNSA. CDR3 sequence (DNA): TGTGCCAGCAGCTTCCAAGCCACAGATACGCAGTATTTT. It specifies CASSFQATDTQYF. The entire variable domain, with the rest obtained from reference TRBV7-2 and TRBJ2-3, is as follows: GAGVSQSPSNKVTEKGKDVELRCDPISGHTALYWYRQSLGQGLEFLIYFQGNSAPDKSGLPSDRFSAERTGGSVSTLTIQRTQQEDSAVYLCASSFQATDTQYFGPGTRLTVL.

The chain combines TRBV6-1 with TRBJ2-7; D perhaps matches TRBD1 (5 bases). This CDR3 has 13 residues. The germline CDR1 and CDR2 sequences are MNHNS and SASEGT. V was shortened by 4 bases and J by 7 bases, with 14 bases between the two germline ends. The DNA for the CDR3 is TGTGCCAGCAGTGGGGTAGGGGAAGGGGAGCAGTACTTC. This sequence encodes CASSGVGEGEQYF.

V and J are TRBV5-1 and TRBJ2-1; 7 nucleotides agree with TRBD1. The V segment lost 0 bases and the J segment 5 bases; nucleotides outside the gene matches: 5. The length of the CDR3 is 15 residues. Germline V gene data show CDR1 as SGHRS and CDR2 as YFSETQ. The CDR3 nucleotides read TGCGCCAGCAGCTTGGGGGACAGTCGTAACAATGAGCAGTTCTTC. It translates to CASSLGDSRNNEQFF.

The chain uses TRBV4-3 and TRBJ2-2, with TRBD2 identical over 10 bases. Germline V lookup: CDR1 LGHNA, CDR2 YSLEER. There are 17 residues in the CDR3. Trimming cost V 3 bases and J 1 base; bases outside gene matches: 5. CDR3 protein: CASSQNVAGGNTGELFF. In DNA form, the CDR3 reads TGCGCCAGCAGCCAGAACGTAGCGGGGGGGAACACCGGGGAGCTGTTTTTT.

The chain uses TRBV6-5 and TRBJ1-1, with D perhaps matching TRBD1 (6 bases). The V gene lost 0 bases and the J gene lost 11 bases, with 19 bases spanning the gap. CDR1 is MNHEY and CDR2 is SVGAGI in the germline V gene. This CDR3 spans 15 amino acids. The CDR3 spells CASSYSRTDPLWAFF. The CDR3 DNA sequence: TGTGCCAGCAGTTACTCACGGACAGACCCTTTATGGGCTTTCTTT.

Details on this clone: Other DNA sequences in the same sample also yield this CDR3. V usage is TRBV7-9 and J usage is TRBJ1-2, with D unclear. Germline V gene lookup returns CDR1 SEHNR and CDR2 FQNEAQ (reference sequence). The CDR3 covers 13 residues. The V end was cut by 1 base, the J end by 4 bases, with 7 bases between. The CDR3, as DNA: TGTGCCAGCAGCTTAGGTACAGCCTATGGCTACACCTTC. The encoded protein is CASSLGTAYGYTF. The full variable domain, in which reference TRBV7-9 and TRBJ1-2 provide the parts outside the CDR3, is DTGVSQNPRHKITKRGQNVTFRCDPISEHNRLYWYRQTLGQGPEFLTYFQNEAQLEKSRLLSDRFSAERPKGSFSTLEIQRTEQGDSAMYLCASSLGTAYGYTFGSGTRLTVV.

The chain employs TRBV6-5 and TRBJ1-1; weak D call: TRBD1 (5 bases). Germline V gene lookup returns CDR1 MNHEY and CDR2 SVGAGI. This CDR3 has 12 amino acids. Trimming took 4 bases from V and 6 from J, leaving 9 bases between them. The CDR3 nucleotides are TGTGCCAGCAGTTCGAAGGGGCCTGAAGCTTTCTTT. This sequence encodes CASSSKGPEAFF.

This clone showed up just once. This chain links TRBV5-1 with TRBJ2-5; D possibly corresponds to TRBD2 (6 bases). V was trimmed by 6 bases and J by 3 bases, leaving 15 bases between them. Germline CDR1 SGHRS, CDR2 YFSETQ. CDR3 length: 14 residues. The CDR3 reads CASNAGTQKETQYF. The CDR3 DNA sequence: TGCGCCAGCAACGCCGGGACTCAGAAAGAGACCCAGTACTTC.

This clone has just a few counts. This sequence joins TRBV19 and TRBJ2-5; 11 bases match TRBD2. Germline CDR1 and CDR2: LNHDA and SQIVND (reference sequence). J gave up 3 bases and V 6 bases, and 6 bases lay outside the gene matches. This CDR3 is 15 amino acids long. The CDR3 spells CASRITSGRKETQYF. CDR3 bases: TGTGCCAGTAGGATAACTAGCGGGAGAAAAGAGACCCAGTACTTC.

DNA for the CDR3: TGTGCCAGCGGCTCGAGGGGGCACGGGTACGAGCAGTACTTC. Its translation: CASGSRGHGYEQYF. The rearrangement uses TRBV28 and TRBJ2-7; 7 bases map to TRBD1. The germline gives CDR1 MDHEN, CDR2 SYDVKM. Germline trimming cut 8 bases from V and 4 bases from J; bases unmatched to any gene: 11. This CDR3 comprises 14 residues.

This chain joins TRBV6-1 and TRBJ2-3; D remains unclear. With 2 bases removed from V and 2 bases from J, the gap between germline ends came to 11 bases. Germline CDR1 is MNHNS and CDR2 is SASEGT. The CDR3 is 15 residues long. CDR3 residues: CASSESVEVTDTQYF. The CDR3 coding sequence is TGTGCCAGCAGTGAAAGTGTCGAGGTCACAGATACGCAGTATTTT.

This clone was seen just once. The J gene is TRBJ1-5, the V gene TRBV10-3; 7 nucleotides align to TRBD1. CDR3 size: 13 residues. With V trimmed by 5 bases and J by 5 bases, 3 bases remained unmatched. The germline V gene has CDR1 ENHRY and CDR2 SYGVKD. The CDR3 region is CAISRQGDQPQHF. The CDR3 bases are TGTGCCATCAGTAGGCAGGGGGATCAGCCCCAGCATTTT.

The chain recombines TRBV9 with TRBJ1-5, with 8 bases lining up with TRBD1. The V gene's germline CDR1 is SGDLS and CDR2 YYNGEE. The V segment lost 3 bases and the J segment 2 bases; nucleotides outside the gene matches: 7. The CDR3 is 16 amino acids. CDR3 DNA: TGTGCCAGCAGCGACGACAGGGGAGGGGGCAATCAGCCCCAGCATTTT. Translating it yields CASSDDRGGGNQPQHF. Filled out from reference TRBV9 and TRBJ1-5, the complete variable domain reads DSGVTQTPKHLITATGQRVTLRCSPRSGDLSVYWYQQSLDQGLQFLIQYYNGEERAKGNILERFSAQQFPDLHSELNLSSLELGDSALYFCASSDDRGGGNQPQHFGDGTRLSIL.

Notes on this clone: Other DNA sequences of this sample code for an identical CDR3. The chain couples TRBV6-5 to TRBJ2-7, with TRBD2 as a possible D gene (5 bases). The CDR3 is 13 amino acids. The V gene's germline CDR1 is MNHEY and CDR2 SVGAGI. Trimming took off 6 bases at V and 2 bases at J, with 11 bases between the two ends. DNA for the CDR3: TGTGCCAGCAGCCGCGACGGGACCTACGAGCAGTACTTC. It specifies CASSRDGTYEQYF.

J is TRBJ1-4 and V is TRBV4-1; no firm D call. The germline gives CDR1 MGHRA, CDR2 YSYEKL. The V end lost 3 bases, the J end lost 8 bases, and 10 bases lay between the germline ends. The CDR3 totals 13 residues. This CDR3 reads CASSHWRGEKLFF. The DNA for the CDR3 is TGCGCCAGCAGCCATTGGCGTGGGGAAAAACTGTTTTTT.

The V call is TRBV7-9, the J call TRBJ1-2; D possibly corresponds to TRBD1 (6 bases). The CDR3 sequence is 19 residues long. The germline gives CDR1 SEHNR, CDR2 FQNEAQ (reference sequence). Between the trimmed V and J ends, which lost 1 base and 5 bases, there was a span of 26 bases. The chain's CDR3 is CASSLEWIRVSGAGYGYTF. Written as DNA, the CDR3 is TGTGCCAGCAGCTTAGAGTGGATTCGAGTCTCGGGGGCTGGTTATGGCTACACCTTC.